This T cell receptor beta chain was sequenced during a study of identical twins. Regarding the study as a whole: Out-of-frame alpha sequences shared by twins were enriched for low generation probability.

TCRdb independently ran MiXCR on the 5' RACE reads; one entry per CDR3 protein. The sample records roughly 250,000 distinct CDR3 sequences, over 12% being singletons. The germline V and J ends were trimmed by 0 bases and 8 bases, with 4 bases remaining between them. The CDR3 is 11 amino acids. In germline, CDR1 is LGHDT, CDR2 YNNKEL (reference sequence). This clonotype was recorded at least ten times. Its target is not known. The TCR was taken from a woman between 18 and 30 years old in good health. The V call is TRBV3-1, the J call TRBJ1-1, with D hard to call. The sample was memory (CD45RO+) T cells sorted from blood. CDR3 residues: CASSQDREAFF. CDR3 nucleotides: TGTGCCAGCAGCCAAGACAGAGAAGCTTTCTTT.